These 15 T cell receptor beta chains came from one sample sequenced in a study of T cells in Graves' hyperthyroidism and ophthalmopathy. Template material for amplifying TCR beta CDR3 regions consisted of RNA transcripts. HTBI primers were the set used in a first-round RT-PCR of the TCR CDR3. TCRdb re-derived calls from the multiplex PCR reads in MiXCR, one entry per CDR3 protein. The sample has roughly 200,000 distinct CDR3 sequences; about 18% are singletons. The sample comprised blood. These TCRs come from a man between 40 and 49 years old with Graves' hyperthyroidism.

The chain recombines TRBV6-1 with TRBJ2-5; tentative D call: TRBD2 (6 bases). V lost 7 bases and J 2 bases, leaving 14 bases between the germline ends. The CDR3 is 14 amino acids. Germline CDR1 reads MNHNS; CDR2 reads SASEGT. Here the CDR3 reads CASTTVEGQETQYF. CDR3 bases: TGTGCCAGCACCACCGTGGAGGGGCAAGAGACCCAGTACTTC.

This clonotype was detected ten times or more. V and J are TRBV7-2 and TRBJ2-7; unclear D gene. In germline, CDR1 is SGHTA, CDR2 FQGNSA. V was trimmed by 1 base and J by 1 base, leaving 5 bases between them. This CDR3 is built from 13 residues. The CDR3, as DNA: TGTGCCAGCAGCTTAGGACATTCCTACGAGCAGTACTTC. This codes for CASSLGHSYEQYF.

A few counts support this clonotype. The chain couples TRBV28 to TRBJ1-5; weak D call: TRBD1 (6 bases). The CDR3 runs to 14 residues. V gave up 3 bases and J gave up 6 bases, with 12 bases separating them. Germline-derived CDR1 and CDR2 are MDHEN and SYDVKM. CDR3 region: CASSFRGARQPQHF. For the CDR3, the DNA is TGTGCCAGCAGTTTTAGGGGGGCGCGTCAGCCCCAGCATTTT.

This chain joins TRBV10-3 and TRBJ2-5; TRBD2 matches at 12 bases. CDR1 ENHRY and CDR2 SYGVKD come from the germline V gene. The CDR3 contains 15 residues. Trimming cost V 4 bases and J 5 bases; bases outside gene matches: 5. In nucleotides, the CDR3 is TGTGCCATCAGTGCCACAGGGACTAGCGGGGAGACCCAGTACTTC. Its protein product is CAISATGTSGETQYF.

In this sample, this clonotype turned up many times. The chain carries TRBV10-3 and TRBJ2-1; 11 bases fit TRBD1. The CDR3 has 14 amino acids. The junction had 7 bases not matched to a gene; V was cut back by 6 bases and J by 9 bases. Germline CDR1 ENHRY, CDR2 SYGVKD. CDR3 amino acids: CAIRGDRGASEQFF. CDR3 nucleotides: TGTGCCATCAGGGGGGACAGGGGGGCAAGTGAGCAGTTCTTC.

This clonotype was seen repeatedly, ten times or more. The chain has TRBV20-1 and TRBJ1-5, with 8 bases identical to TRBD1. The CDR3 consists of 15 residues. V lost 4 bases to trimming and J lost 0 bases; unmatched junction nucleotides: 5. Germline V gene sequence: CDR1 DFQATT, CDR2 SNEGSKA (reference sequence). The CDR3 here is CSATQGAVSNQPQHF. The DNA for the CDR3 is TGCAGTGCTACCCAGGGGGCGGTTAGCAATCAGCCCCAGCATTTT.

V and J are TRBV28 and TRBJ1-2, with TRBD1 matching 8 bases. CDR1 MDHEN and CDR2 SYDVKM come from the germline V gene. V was clipped by 6 bases and J by 4 bases; unmatched bases: 10. CDR3 size: 15 residues. DNA of the CDR3: TGTGCCAGCAGAGGACAGGGTAGGGCCCTCTATGGCTACACCTTC. This codes for CASRGQGRALYGYTF.

This clonotype came up many times. The genes are TRBV27 and TRBJ2-5; 9 bases map to TRBD2. The CDR3 extends over 13 amino acids. Germline lookup yields CDR1 MNHEY and CDR2 SMNVEV (reference sequence). After removal of 6 bases from V and 4 bases from J, the junction contained 3 bases not matched to a gene. CDR3 protein: CASSLSGGETQYF. In DNA, the CDR3 is TGTGCCAGCAGCCTTAGCGGGGGAGAGACCCAGTACTTC.

Only a few counts were recorded for this clonotype. The chain uses TRBV5-1 and TRBJ1-3; D is unclear. CDR3 length: 14 amino acids. Germline V gene lookup returns CDR1 SGHRS and CDR2 YFSETQ. V was trimmed by 4 bases and J by 0 bases, leaving 8 bases between them. CDR3 residues: CASSASDSGNTIYF. The CDR3 DNA follows: TGCGCCAGCAGCGCCTCAGACTCTGGAAACACCATATATTTT.

This clonotype was recorded a few times. The chain is built from TRBV3-1 and TRBJ2-2; D is uncertain. Germline assignment: CDR1 LGHDT and CDR2 YNNKEL (reference sequence). Trimming removed 6 bases at V and 2 bases at J, with 4 bases between. CDR3 length equals 12 residues. CDR3 amino acids: CASRQNTGELFF. The CDR3 DNA follows: TGTGCCAGCAGGCAAAACACCGGGGAGCTGTTTTTT.

This clonotype was counted ten times or more. The chain has TRBV20-1 and TRBJ1-5; 9 bases line up with TRBD1. Germline V lookup: CDR1 DFQATT, CDR2 SNEGSKA (reference sequence). The CDR3 extends over 14 amino acids. J gave up 5 bases and V 1 base, and 3 bases lay outside the gene matches. The CDR3 sequence is CSARGTGAHQPQHF. The CDR3 DNA reads TGCAGTGCTAGAGGGACAGGGGCTCATCAGCCCCAGCATTTT.

This clonotype was seen repeatedly, ten times or more. The gene calls are TRBV7-2 and TRBJ1-1; the D is unclear. CDR1 SGHTA and CDR2 FQGNSA come from the germline V gene. The CDR3 extends over 12 amino acids. V was cut by 1 base and J by 7 bases, with 7 bases left in between. As DNA, the CDR3 is TGTGCCAGCAGCTTAGGGGAGGGTGAAGCTTTCTTT. This codes for CASSLGEGEAFF. Variable domain in full (rest from reference TRBV7-2 and TRBJ1-1): GAGVSQSPSNKVTEKGKDVELRCDPISGHTALYWYRQSLGQGLEFLIYFQGNSAPDKSGLPSDRFSAERTGGSVSTLTIQRTQQEDSAVYLCASSLGEGEAFFGQGTRLTVV.

This clonotype has a count of ten or more. The V and J genes are TRBV2 and TRBJ2-1, with D perhaps TRBD1 (6 bases). CDR1 and CDR2 from the germline V gene are SNHLY and FYNNEI. This CDR3 region has 15 residues. V was cut by 5 bases and J by 0 bases, with 11 bases left in between. The CDR3 protein is CASSPQGFSYNEQFF. The CDR3 coding sequence is TGTGCCAGCAGTCCACAGGGATTCTCCTACAATGAGCAGTTCTTC.

The genes are TRBV4-2 and TRBJ1-4; 9 bases map to TRBD1. CDR1 and CDR2 from the germline V gene are LGHNA and YNFKEQ. V lost 3 bases to trimming and J lost 8 bases; unmatched junction nucleotides: 7. CDR3 size: 15 residues. The CDR3 region is CASSQAGTGLEKLFF. CDR3 bases: TGTGCCAGCAGCCAGGCCGGGACAGGGTTGGAAAAACTGTTTTTT.

This clonotype was detected many times. This chain joins TRBV20-1 and TRBJ2-1; 12 positions agree with TRBD2. This CDR3 has 16 residues. Germline CDR1 is DFQATT and CDR2 is SNEGSKA (reference sequence). Trimming cost V 5 bases and J 2 bases; bases outside gene matches: 7. CDR3 nucleotides: TGCAGTGCTCCTAGCGGGGGGGCGGGGACCTACAATGAGCAGTTCTTC. Protein: CSAPSGGAGTYNEQFF.